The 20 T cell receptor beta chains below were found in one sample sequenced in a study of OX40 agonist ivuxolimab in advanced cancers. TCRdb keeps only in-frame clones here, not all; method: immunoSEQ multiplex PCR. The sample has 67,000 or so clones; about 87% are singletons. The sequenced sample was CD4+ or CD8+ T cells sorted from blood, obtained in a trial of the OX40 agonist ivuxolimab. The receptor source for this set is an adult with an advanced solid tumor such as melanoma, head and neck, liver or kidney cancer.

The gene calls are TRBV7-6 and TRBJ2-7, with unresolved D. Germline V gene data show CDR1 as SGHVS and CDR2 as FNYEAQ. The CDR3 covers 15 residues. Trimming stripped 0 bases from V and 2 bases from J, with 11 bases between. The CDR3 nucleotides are TGTGCCAGCAGCTTAGCCCGGGTAATACCCTACGAGCAGTACTTC. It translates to CASSLARVIPYEQYF.

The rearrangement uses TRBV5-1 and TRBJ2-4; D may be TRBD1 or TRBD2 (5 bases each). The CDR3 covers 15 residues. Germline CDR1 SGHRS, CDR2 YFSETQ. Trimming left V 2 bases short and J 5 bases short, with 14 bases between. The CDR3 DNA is TGCGCCAGCAGCTTCGGACTCAGAGGGGAAAACATTCAGTACTTC. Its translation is CASSFGLRGENIQYF.

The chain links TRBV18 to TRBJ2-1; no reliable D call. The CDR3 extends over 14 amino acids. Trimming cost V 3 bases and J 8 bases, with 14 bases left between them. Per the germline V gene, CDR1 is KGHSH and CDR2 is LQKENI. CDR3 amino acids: CASSPDMILDEQFF. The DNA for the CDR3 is TGTGCCAGCTCACCCGACATGATTTTGGATGAGCAGTTCTTC.

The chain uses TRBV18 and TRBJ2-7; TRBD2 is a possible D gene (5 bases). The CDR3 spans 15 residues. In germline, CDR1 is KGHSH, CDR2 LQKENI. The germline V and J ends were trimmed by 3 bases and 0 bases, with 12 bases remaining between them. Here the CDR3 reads CASSPSGKSSYEQYF. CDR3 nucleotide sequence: TGTGCCAGCTCACCGTCGGGGAAGAGCTCCTACGAGCAGTACTTC.

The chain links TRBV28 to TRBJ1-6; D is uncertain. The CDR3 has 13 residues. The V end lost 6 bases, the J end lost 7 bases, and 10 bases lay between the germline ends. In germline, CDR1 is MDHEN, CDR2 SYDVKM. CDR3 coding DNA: TGTGCCAGCAGGAGACTGGGCAATTCACCCCTCCACTTT. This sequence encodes CASRRLGNSPLHF.

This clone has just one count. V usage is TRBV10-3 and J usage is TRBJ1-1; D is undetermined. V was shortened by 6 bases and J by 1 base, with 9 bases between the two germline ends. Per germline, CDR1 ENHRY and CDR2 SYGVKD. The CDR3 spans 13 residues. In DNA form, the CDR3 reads TGTGCCATCAGAACAGAGCAGAACACTGAAGCTTTCTTT. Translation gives CAIRTEQNTEAFF.

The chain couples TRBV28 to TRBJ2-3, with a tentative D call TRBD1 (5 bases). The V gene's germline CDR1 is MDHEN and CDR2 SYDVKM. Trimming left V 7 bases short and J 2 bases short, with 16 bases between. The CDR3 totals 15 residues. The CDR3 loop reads CASTSDIGFTDTQYF. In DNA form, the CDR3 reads TGTGCCAGCACCTCGGACATCGGATTCACAGATACGCAGTATTTT.

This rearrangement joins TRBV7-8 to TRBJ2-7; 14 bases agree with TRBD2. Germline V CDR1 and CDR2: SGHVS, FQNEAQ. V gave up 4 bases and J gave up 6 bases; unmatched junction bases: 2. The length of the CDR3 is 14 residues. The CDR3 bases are TGTGCCAGCAGCTCGGGACTAGCGGGAGTCGAGCAGTACTTC. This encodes CASSSGLAGVEQYF.

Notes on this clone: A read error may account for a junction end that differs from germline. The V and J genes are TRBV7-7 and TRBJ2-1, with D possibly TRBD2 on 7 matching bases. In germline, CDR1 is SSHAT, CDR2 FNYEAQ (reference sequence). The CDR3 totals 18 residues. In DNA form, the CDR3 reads TGTGCTAGCAGCCCCCAAGGGGGGGGCCGCACAATTGCCAATGAGCAGTTCTTC. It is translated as CASSPQGGGRTIANEQFF.

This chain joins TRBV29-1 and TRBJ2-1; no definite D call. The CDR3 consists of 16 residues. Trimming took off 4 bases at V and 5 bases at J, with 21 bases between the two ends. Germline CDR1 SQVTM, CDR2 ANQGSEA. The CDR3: CSVVLIGVAVNNEQFF. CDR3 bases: TGCAGCGTTGTATTGATTGGGGTTGCAGTCAACAATGAGCAGTTCTTC.

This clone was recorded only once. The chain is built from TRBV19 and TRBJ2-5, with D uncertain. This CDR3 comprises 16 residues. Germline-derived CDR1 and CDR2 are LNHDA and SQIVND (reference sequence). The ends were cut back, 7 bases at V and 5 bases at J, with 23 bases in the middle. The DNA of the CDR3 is TGTGCCAGTACCCTCGACCCCAACTCAATGCGGGAGACCCAGTACTTC. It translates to CASTLDPNSMRETQYF.

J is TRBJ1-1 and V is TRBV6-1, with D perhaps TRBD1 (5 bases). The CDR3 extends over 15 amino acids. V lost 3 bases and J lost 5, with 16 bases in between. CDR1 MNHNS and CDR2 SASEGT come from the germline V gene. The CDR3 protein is CASSENGGGGTEAFF. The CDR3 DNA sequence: TGTGCCAGCAGTGAGAACGGGGGGGGTGGGACTGAAGCTTTCTTT.

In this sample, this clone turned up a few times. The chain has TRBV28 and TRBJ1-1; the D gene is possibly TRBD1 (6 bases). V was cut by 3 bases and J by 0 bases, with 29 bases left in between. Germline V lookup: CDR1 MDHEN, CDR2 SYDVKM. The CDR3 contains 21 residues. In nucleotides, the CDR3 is TGTGCCAGCAGTTTTAGGGGGACCCATGGTCATGTGGGGCTAATGAACACTGAAGCTTTCTTT. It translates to CASSFRGTHGHVGLMNTEAFF.

CDR3 sequence (DNA): TGTGCCAGCAGCGGGGCCCGCGGGGAGCTGTTTTTT. It codes for CASSGARGELFF. This chain uses TRBV11-3 with TRBJ2-2; tentatively, D is TRBD1 (5 bases). The CDR3 is made up of 12 amino acids. Germline V gene lookup returns CDR1 SGHNT and CDR2 YENEEA. Trimming stripped 5 bases from V and 7 bases from J, with 8 bases between.

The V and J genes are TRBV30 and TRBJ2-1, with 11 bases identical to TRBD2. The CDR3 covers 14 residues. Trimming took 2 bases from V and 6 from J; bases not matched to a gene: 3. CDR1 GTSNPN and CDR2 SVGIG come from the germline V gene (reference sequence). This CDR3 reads CAWSRLAGGNEQFF. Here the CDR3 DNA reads TGTGCCTGGAGTCGGCTAGCGGGGGGCAATGAGCAGTTCTTC.

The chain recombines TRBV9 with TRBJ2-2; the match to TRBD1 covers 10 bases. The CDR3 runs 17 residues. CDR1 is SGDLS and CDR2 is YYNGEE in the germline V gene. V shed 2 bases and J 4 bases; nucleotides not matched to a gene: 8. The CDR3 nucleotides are TGTGCCAGCAGCGTGGGGACAGGGGCCAGGGTCACCGGGGAGCTGTTTTTT. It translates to CASSVGTGARVTGELFF.

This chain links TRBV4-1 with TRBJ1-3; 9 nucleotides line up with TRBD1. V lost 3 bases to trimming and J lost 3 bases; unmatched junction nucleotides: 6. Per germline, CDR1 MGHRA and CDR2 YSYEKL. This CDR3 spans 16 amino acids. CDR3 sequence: CASSQLQGANGNTIYF. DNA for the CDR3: TGCGCCAGCAGCCAGTTACAGGGGGCTAATGGAAACACCATATATTTT.

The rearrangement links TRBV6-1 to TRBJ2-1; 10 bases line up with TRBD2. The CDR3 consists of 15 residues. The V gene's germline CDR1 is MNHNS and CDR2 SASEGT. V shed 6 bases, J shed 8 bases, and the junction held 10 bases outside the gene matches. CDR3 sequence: CASRPYGTSDDEQFF. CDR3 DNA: TGTGCCAGCAGACCCTATGGGACTAGCGACGATGAGCAGTTCTTC.

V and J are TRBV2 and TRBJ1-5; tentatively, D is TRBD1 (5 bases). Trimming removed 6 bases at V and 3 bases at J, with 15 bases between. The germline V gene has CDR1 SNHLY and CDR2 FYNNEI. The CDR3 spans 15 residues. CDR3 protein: CASRPGTEINQPQHF. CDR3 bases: TGTGCCAGCAGGCCCGGGACGGAAATCAATCAGCCCCAGCATTTT.

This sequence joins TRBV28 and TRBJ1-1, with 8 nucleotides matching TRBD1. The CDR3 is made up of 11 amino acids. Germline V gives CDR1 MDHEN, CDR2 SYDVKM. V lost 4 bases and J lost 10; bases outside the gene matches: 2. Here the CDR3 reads CASSSDRAAFF. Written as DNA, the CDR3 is TGTGCCAGCAGTTCGGACAGGGCAGCTTTCTTT.